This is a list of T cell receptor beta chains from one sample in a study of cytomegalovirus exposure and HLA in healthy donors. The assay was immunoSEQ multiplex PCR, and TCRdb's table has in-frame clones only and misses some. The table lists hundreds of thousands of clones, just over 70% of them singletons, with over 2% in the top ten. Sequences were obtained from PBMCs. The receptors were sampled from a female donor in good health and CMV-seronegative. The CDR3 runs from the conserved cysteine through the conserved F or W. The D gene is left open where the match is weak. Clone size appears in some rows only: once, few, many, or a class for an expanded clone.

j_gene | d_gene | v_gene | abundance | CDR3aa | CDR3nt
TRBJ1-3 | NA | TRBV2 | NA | CATDRSSGNTIYF | TGTGCCACTGACAGGAGCTCTGGAAACACCATATATTTT
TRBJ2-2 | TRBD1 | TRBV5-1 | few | CASSLGNRGEHTGELFF | TGCGCCAGCAGCTTGGGCAACAGGGGGGAGCACACCGGGGAGCTGTTTTTT
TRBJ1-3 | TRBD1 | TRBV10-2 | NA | CASSESGGRGPGNTIYF | TGCGCCAGCAGTGAGTCAGGGGGAAGGGGGCCTGGAAACACCATATATTTT
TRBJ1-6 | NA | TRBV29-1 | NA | CSVPGPTNNSPLHF | TGCAGCGTTCCGGGTCCCACGAATAATTCACCCCTCCACTTT
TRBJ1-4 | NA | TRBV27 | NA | CASSNFVGGAREKLFF | TGTGCCAGCAGTAATTTCGTTGGGGGGGCTCGTGAAAAACTGTTTTTT
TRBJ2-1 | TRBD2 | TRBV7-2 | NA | CASSSSHGTSGRNEQFF | TGTGCCAGCAGCTCCAGCCACGGGACTAGCGGGAGGAATGAGCAGTTCTTC
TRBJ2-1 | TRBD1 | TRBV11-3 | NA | CASSSTGDSYNEQFF | TGTGCCAGCAGCTCGACAGGGGACTCCTACAATGAGCAGTTCTTC
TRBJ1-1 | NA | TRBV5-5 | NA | CASSLGTNKLTEAFF | TGTGCCAGCAGCTTGGGCACAAACAAGTTAACTGAAGCTTTCTTT
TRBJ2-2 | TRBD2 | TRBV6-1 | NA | CASSDPGLAGYTGELFF | TGTGCCAGCAGTGACCCTGGACTAGCGGGATACACCGGGGAGCTGTTTTTT
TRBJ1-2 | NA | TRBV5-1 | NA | CASSLLSANYGYTF | TGCGCCAGCAGCTTATTGTCGGCTAACTATGGCTACACCTTC
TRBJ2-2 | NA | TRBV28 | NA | CASRYYRDGELFF | TGTGCCAGCAGATACTACAGGGACGGGGAGCTGTTTTTT
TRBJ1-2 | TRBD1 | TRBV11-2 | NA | CASSLGGIFGQGELHGYTF | TGTGCCAGCAGCTTAGGGGGTATATTTGGGCAGGGGGAATTGCATGGCTACACCTTC
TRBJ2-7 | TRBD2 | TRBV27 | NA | CASSHLMPAGAENEQYF | TGTGCCAGCAGCCATTTAATGCCAGCGGGAGCCGAAAACGAGCAGTACTTC
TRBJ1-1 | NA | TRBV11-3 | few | CASSLEPGAVNTEAFF | TGTGCCAGCAGCTTAGAACCAGGGGCCGTGAACACTGAAGCTTTCTTT
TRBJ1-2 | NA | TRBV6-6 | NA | CASSYSARVEGYTF | TGTGCCAGCAGTTACTCTGCCAGGGTGGAGGGCTACACCTTC
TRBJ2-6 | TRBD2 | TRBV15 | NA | CATSAGLAGGSGANVLTF | TGTGCCACCAGCGCAGGACTAGCGGGGGGCTCTGGGGCCAACGTCCTGACTTTC
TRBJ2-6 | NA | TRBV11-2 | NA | CASSLLGAGANVLTF | TGTGCCAGCAGCCTTTTGGGAGCTGGGGCCAACGTCCTGACTTTC
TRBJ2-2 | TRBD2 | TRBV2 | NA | CASSFATSGRGDTGELFF | TGTGCCAGCAGTTTCGCAACTAGCGGGAGAGGGGACACCGGGGAGCTGTTTTTT
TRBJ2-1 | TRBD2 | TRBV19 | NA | CASSIQGLVSDNEQFF | TGTGCCAGTAGTATCCAGGGACTAGTAAGTGACAATGAGCAGTTCTTC
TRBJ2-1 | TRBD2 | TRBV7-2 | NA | CASSRLAGAFGEQFF | TGTGCCAGCAGCAGACTAGCGGGAGCTTTCGGTGAGCAGTTCTTC
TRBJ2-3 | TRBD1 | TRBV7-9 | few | CASSSRDRIPDTQYF | TGTGCCAGCAGCTCACGGGACAGGATCCCAGATACGCAGTATTTT
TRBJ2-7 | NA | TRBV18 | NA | CASSPRDYEQYF | TGTGCCAGCTCACCGAGAGACTACGAGCAGTACTTC
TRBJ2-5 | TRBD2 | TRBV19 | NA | CASSKTSGKVGETQYF | TGTGCCAGTAGTAAGACTAGCGGGAAAGTGGGGGAGACCCAGTACTTC
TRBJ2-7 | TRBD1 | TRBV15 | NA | CATSRAVLGQLSYEQYF | TGTGCCACCAGCAGAGCAGTACTGGGACAGCTTTCTTACGAGCAGTACTTC
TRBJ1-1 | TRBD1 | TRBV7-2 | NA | CASSSGTGMNTEAFF | TGTGCCAGCAGCTCCGGGACAGGAATGAACACTGAAGCTTTCTTT
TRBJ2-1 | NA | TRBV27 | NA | CERGGDSYNEQFF | TGTGAAAGGGGGGGGGACTCCTACAATGAGCAGTTCTTC
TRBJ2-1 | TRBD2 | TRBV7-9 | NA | CASSHSGSYPDEQFF | TGTGCCAGCAGCCATAGCGGGAGTTATCCGGATGAGCAGTTCTTC
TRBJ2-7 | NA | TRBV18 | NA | CASSPWNTGSDEQYF | TGTGCCAGCTCACCTTGGAATACAGGGAGCGACGAGCAGTACTTC
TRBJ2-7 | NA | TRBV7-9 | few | CSSSPGSTYEQYF | TGTTCCAGCAGCCCAGGGTCTACCTACGAGCAGTACTTC
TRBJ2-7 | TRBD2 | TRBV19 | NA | CASSTGTSGRAGYEQYF | TGTGCCAGTAGTACCGGGACTAGCGGGAGGGCCGGGTACGAGCAGTACTTC
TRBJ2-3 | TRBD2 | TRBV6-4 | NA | CASSPNGLAGGTDTQYF | TGTGCCAGCAGTCCCAACGGACTAGCGGGAGGCACAGATACGCAGTATTTT
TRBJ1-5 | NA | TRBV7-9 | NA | CASSLDTGTYSNQPQHF | TGTGCCAGCAGCTTAGATACAGGGACCTATAGCAATCAGCCCCAGCATTTT
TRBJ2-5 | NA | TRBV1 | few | CTSSQPAHQETQYF | TGCACCAGCAGCCAACCAGCGCACCAAGAGACCCAGTACTTC
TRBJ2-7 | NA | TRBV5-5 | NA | CASSLAQGSYEQYF | TGTGCCAGCAGCTTGGCCCAGGGGTCCTACGAGCAGTACTTC
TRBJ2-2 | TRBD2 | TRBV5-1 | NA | CASSRTPRSSGRPSTGELFF | TGCGCCAGCAGCCGCACGCCGAGGAGTAGCGGGAGGCCGAGCACCGGGGAGCTGTTTTTT
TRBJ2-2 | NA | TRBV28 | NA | CASSSGKGDTGELFF | TGTGCCAGCAGTTCGGGGAAGGGGGACACCGGGGAGCTGTTTTTT
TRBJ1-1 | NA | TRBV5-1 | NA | CASVGGENTEAFF | TGCGCCAGCGTTGGGGGCGAGAACACTGAAGCTTTCTTT
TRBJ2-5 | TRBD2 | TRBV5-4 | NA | CASSSTSGRPKETQYF | TGTGCCAGCAGCTCTACTAGCGGGAGGCCTAAGGAGACCCAGTACTTC
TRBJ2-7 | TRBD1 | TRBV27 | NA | CASRVQGGPSEQYF | TGTGCCAGCAGAGTACAGGGGGGCCCCTCCGAGCAGTACTTC
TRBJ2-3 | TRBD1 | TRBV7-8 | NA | CASCHSGTGGTDTQYF | TGTGCCAGCTGCCATTCCGGGACAGGGGGAACAGATACGCAGTATTTT
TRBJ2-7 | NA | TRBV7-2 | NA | CASSFRQDLSYEQYF | TGTGCCAGCAGCTTCCGACAGGACCTCTCCTACGAGCAGTACTTC
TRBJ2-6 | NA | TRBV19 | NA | CASRSGANVLTF | TGTGCCAGCCGGTCTGGGGCCAACGTCCTGACTTTC